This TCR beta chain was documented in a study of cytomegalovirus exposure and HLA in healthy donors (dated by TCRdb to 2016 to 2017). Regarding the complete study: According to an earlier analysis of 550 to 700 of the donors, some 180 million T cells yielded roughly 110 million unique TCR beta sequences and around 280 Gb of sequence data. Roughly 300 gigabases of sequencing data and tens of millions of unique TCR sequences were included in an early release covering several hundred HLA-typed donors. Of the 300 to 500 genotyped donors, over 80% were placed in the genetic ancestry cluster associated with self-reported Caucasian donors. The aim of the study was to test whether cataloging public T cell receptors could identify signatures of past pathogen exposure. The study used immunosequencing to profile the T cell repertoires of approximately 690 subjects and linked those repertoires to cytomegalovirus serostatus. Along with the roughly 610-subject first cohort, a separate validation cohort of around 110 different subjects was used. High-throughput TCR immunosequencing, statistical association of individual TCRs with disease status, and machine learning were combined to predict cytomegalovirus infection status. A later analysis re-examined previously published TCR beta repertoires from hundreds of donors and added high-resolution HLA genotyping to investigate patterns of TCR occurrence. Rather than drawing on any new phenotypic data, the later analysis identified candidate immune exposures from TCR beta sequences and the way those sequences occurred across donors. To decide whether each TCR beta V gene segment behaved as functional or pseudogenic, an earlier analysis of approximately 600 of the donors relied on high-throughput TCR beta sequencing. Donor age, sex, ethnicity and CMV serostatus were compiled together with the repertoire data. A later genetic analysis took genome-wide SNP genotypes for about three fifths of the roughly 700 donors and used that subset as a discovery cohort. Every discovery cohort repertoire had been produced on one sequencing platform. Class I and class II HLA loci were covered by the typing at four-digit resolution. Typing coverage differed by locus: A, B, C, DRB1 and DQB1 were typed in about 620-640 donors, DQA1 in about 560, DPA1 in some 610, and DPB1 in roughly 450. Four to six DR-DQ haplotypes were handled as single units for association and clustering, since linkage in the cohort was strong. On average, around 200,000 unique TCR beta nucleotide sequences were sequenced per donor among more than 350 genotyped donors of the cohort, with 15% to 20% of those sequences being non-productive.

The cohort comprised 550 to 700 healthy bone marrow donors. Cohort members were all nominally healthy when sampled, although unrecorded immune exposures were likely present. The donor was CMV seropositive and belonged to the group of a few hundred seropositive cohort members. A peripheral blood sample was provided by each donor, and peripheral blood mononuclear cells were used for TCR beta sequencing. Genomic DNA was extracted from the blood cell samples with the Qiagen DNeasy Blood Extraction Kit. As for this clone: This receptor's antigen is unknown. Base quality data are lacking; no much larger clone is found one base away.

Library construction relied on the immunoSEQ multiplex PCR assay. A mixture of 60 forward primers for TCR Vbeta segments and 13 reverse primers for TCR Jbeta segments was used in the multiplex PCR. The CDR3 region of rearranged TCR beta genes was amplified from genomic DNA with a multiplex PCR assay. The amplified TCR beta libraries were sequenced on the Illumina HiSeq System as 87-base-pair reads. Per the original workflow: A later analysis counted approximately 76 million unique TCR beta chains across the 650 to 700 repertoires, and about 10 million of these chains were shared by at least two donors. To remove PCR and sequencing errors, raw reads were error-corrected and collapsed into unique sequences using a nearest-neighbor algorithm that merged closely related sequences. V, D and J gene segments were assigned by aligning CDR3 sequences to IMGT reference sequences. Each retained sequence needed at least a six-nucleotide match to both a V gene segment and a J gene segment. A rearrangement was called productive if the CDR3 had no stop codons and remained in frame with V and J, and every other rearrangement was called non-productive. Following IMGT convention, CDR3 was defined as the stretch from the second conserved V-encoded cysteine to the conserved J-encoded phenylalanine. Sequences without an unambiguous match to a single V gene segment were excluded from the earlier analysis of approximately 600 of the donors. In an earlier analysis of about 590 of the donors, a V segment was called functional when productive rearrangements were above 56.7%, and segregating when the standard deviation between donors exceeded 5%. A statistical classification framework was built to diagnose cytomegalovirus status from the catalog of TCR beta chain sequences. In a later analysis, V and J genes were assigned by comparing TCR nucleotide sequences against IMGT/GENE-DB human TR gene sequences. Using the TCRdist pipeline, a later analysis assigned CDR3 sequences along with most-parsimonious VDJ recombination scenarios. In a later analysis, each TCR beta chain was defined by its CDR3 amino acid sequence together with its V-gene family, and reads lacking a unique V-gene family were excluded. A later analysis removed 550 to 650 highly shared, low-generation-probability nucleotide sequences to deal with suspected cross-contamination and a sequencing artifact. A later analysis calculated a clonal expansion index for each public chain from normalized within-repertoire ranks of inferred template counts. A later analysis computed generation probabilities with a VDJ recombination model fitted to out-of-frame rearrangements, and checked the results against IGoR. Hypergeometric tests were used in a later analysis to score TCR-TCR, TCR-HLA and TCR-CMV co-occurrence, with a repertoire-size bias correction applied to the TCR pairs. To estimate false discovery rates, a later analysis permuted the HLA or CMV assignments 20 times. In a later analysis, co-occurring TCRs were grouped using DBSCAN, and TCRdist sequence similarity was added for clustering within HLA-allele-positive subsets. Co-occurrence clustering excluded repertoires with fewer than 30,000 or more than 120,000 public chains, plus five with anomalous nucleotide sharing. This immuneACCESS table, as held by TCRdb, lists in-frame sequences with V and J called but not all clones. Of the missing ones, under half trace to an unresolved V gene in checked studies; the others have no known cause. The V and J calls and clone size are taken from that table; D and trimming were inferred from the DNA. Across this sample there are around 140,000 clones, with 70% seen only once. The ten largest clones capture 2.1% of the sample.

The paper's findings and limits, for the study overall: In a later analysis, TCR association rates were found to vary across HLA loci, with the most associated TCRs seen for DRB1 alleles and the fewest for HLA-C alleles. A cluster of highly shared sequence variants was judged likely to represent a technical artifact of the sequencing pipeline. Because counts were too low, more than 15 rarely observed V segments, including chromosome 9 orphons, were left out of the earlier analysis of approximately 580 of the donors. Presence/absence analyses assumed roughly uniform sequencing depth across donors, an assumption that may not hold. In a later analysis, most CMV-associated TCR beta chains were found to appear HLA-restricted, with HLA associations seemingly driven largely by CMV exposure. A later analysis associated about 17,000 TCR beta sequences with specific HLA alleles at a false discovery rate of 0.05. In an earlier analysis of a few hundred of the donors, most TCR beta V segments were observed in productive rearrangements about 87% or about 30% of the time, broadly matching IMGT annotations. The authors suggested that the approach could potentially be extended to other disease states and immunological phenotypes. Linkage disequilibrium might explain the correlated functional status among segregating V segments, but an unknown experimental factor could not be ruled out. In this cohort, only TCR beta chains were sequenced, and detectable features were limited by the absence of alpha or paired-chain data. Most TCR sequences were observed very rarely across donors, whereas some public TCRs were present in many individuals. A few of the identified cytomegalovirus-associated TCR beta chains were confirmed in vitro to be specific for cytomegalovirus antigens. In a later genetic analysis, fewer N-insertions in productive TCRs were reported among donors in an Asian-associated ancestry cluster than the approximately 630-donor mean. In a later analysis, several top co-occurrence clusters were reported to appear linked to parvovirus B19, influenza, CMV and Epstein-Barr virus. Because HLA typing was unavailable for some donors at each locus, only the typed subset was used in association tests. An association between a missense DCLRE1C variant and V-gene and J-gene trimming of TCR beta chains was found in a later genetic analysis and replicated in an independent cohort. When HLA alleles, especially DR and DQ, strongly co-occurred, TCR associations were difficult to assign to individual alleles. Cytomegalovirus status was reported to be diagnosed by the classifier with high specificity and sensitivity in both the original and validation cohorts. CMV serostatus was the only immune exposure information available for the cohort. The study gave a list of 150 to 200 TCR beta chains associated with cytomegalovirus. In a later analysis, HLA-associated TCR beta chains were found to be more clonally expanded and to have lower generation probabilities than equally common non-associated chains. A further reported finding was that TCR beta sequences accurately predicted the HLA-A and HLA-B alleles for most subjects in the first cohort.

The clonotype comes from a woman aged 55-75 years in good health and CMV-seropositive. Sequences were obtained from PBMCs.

The DNA sequence is given as TGTGCCAGTATCGGGGAATCGACTTCATCAGAGTCAGGCTACACCTTC. It translates to CASIGESTSSESGYTF. The chain joins TRBV19 to TRBJ1-2; a confident D gene designation cannot be given. According to the germline V gene (reference sequence), CDR1 reads LNHDA and CDR2 reads SQIVND. The junction carries 26 bases between V and J, which are trimmed by 7 bases and 8 bases respectively. The CDR3, from cysteine to phenylalanine, totals 16 residues. Only the CDR3 DNA stays, 48 bases, in frame from base 1.